The present T cell receptor beta chain was sequenced within a study of blood T cell repertoires in COVID-19. Overall study context: The United States, Italy and Spain were the sources of the acute and convalescent COVID-19 samples. The cDNA or gDNA used as material had been derived from T cells, B-cell-depleted T cells, or PBMCs.

CDR3 length: 14 amino acids. Deletions cut 0 bases from V and 1 base from J, with 7 bases between. Germline assignment: CDR1 SGHRS and CDR2 YFSETQ. Per the original methods: Nucleated cell counts were estimated from reference gene primer amplification. Using immunoSEQ multiplex PCR, the repertoire was profiled, and TCRdb retains in-frame clones only, with some absent. V and J calls and clone size come straight from that table; D and trimming were deduced from the DNA. Among just over 95,000 clones listed, 90% were seen once. This clone came up a few times. Sequencing was done on a sample of peripheral blood. This TCR came from a man in his 60s with acute or convalescent COVID-19. The rearrangement joins TRBV5-1 to TRBJ1-1; unclear D gene. CDR3 protein: CASSLEHTNTEAFF. CDR3 in DNA: TGCGCCAGCAGCTTGGAACATACGAACACTGAAGCTTTCTTT.